Listed here are 21 T cell receptor beta chains from one sample, sequenced in a study of T cells after yellow fever vaccination. TCRdb reprocessed the 5' RACE reads via MiXCR and lists one record per CDR3 protein. The table shows some 350,000 distinct CDR3 sequences, with approximately 4% occurring only once. Sequencing used PBMCs, obtained 5 days after the yellow fever booster vaccination. The source is a man younger than 35 who received the YFV17D yellow fever vaccine.

This clonotype was seen repeatedly, ten times or more. CDR3 residues: CASSPQSGRDKGYGYTF. CDR3 nucleotide sequence: TGTGCCAGCAGCCCCCAATCTGGCCGGGACAAGGGCTATGGCTACACCTTC. The chain combines TRBV7-2 with TRBJ1-2; D possibly corresponds to TRBD1 (6 bases). Germline CDR1 reads SGHTA; CDR2 reads FQGNSA. The ends were cut back, 5 bases at V and 4 bases at J, with 23 bases in the middle. This CDR3 has 17 amino acids.

This clonotype was seen many times. CDR3 sequence: CASSRLGPTDTDTQYF. In nucleotides, the CDR3 is TGTGCCAGCAGTCGTCTCGGACCTACTGACACAGATACGCAGTATTTT. V is TRBV6-2 or TRBV6-3 and J is TRBJ2-3; no clear D gene. Trimming removed 5 bases from V and 2 bases from J, with 17 bases in between. This CDR3 is built from 16 residues. CDR1 MNHEY and CDR2 SVGEGT come from the germline V gene.

This clonotype was counted ten times or more. V usage is TRBV9 and J usage is TRBJ2-5, with D perhaps TRBD1 or TRBD2 (6 bases each). The CDR3 is 13 amino acids. V shed 3 bases and J shed 4 bases, with 10 bases lying between them. CDR1 SGDLS and CDR2 YYNGEE come from the germline V gene. CDR3 sequence: CASSAGGRETQYF. The DNA of the CDR3 is TGTGCCAGCAGCGCTGGGGGGCGAGAGACCCAGTACTTC.

This clonotype occurred a few times. V and J are TRBV9 and TRBJ2-7; TRBD2 matches 15 bases. V was pared by 0 bases and J by 6 bases, with 1 base of the junction left unmatched. CDR1 SGDLS and CDR2 YYNGEE come from the germline V gene. The CDR3 covers 15 residues. The CDR3 protein is CASSVGTSGGAEQYF. CDR3 nucleotide sequence: TGTGCCAGCAGCGTAGGGACTAGCGGGGGGGCCGAGCAGTACTTC.

This chain joins TRBV5-1 and TRBJ2-7; tentatively, D is TRBD1 or TRBD2 (5 bases each). The V end was cut by 0 bases, the J end by 1 base, with 8 bases between. Germline V lookup: CDR1 SGHRS, CDR2 YFSETQ. CDR3 size: 14 residues. The CDR3 DNA follows: TGCGCCAGCAGCTTGGCGGGGCCTTCCTACGAGCAGTACGTC. Its translation: CASSLAGPSYEQYV.

This clonotype came up a few times. This chain links TRBV5-4 with TRBJ1-4; D is possibly TRBD1 (5 bases). The CDR3 spans 15 residues. Germline CDR1 and CDR2: SGHNT and YYREEE (reference sequence). V was cut by 1 base and J by 7 bases, with 14 bases left in between. The CDR3 loop is CASSLTVGAVEKLFF. The CDR3 DNA reads as TGTGCCAGCAGCTTGACGGTCGGGGCGGTTGAAAAACTGTTTTTT.

This rearrangement joins TRBV7-2 to TRBJ2-1; the match to TRBD2 covers 10 bases. J gave up 9 bases and V 5 bases, and 10 bases lay outside the gene matches. The CDR3 spans 15 residues. CDR1 is SGHTA, CDR2 FQGNSA, per germline. CDR3 nucleotide sequence: TGTGCCAGCAGCGACCGTCGGAGCGGGGGGGGTGAGCAGTTCTTC. As protein: CASSDRRSGGGEQFF.

This clonotype was detected only a few times. The chain joins TRBV5-4 to TRBJ2-7; no definite D call. Germline values: CDR1 SGHNT, CDR2 YYREEE (reference sequence). This CDR3 has 13 residues. Trimming left V 0 bases short and J 2 bases short, with 6 bases between. CDR3 sequence: CASSLVGTYEQYV. In DNA form, the CDR3 reads TGTGCCAGCAGCTTGGTCGGAACCTACGAGCAGTACGTC.

This clonotype appeared a few times. CDR3 sequence: CTCPGTESGLIHF. As DNA, the CDR3 is TGCACGTGCCCCGGGACAGAGTCCGGCCTCATCCACTTT. The chain recombines TRBV20-1 with TRBJ1-6, with 7 bases identical to TRBD1. CDR3 length: 13 residues. Germline CDR1 DFQATT, CDR2 SNEGSKA (reference sequence).

The chain couples TRBV15 to TRBJ1-1; the D is unclear. With 3 bases removed from V and 5 bases from J, the gap between germline ends came to 19 bases. The CDR3 has 16 residues. CDR1 and CDR2 from the germline V gene are LNHNV and YYDKDF (reference sequence). The CDR3 DNA sequence: TGTGCCACCAGCAGGGCCCCGTCGTCGATGAGGACTGAAGCTTTCTTT. It translates to CATSRAPSSMRTEAFF.

This clonotype was observed a few times. The chain recombines TRBV4-2 with TRBJ2-1; D is perhaps TRBD1 or TRBD2 (5 bases each). Germline CDR1 LGHNA, CDR2 YNFKEQ. The CDR3 loop spans 15 amino acids. Trimming stripped 1 base from V and 2 bases from J, with 9 bases between. The CDR3 region has the DNA TGTGCCAGCAGCCAAGTCGGGGACCCCTACAATGAGCAGTTCTTC. Protein: CASSQVGDPYNEQFF.

The chain uses TRBV12-3 or TRBV12-4 and TRBJ1-1, with D perhaps TRBD1 (5 bases). Trimming shortened V by 6 bases and J by 5 bases, and 7 bases separated the two germline ends. This CDR3 is built from 11 residues. In nucleotides, the CDR3 is TGTGCCAGCAGGGGGACGACTGAAGCTTTCTTT. It yields the protein CASRGTTEAFF.

The sample holds many counts of this clonotype. The chain is built from TRBV20-1 and TRBJ2-5, with D tentatively TRBD2 (6 bases). Between the trimmed V and J ends, which lost 3 bases and 5 bases, there was a span of 16 bases. Germline CDR1 and CDR2: DFQATT and SNEGSKA (reference sequence). The CDR3 spans 14 residues. As DNA, the CDR3 is TGCAGTGCTAGGGAGACCGGGGACTTGGAGACCCAGTACTTC. Amino acid sequence: CSARETGDLETQYF.

This rearrangement joins TRBV7-9 to TRBJ2-5; 9 bases line up with TRBD2. The length of the CDR3 is 16 residues. Per the germline V gene, CDR1 is SEHNR and CDR2 is FQNEAQ (reference sequence). V was pared by 1 base and J by 7 bases, with 10 bases of the junction left unmatched. The CDR3 sequence: CASSLGGTSQAGTQYF. The CDR3 bases are TGTGCCAGCAGCTTAGGAGGGACTAGCCAAGCGGGGACCCAGTACTTC.

This clonotype was detected ten times or more. The gene calls are TRBV7-6 and TRBJ2-7; D possibly corresponds to TRBD1 (5 bases). From germline, CDR1 is SGHVS and CDR2 FNYEAQ. The CDR3 loop spans 13 amino acids. Trimming took 1 base from V and 9 from J, leaving 13 bases between them. The CDR3 region has the DNA TGTGCCAGCAGCTTAGTGTGGCAGGGTATGCAGTACTTC. Its protein is CASSLVWQGMQYF.

Ten or more counts support this clonotype. This chain uses TRBV6-5 with TRBJ2-4; D gene uncertain. The CDR3 consists of 15 residues. The germline CDR1 and CDR2 sequences are MNHEY and SVGAGI. Trimming left V 5 bases short and J 0 bases short, with 11 bases between. CDR3 sequence: CASSKLREAKNIQYF. CDR3 bases: TGTGCCAGCAGTAAGCTGAGAGAAGCCAAAAACATTCAGTACTTC.

This clonotype was counted at least ten times. V usage is TRBV20-1 and J usage is TRBJ1-2; D gene uncertain. V was cut by 3 bases and J by 0 bases, with 11 bases left in between. Per germline, CDR1 DFQATT and CDR2 SNEGSKA (reference sequence). The CDR3 runs to 14 residues. CDR3 sequence: CSASSGATNYGYTF. The CDR3 nucleotides read TGCAGTGCTAGTTCAGGCGCTACTAACTATGGCTACACCTTC.

The chain couples TRBV7-2 to TRBJ1-5, with TRBD1 as a possible D gene (6 bases). Deletions cut 2 bases from V and 9 bases from J, with 17 bases between. CDR3 length: 15 amino acids. Germline loops: CDR1 SGHTA, CDR2 FQGNSA. The CDR3 nucleotides read TGTGCCAGCAGCTTATCGGGGGCCCTCCGGGGGCCCCAGCATTTT. Translated, it gives CASSLSGALRGPQHF.

The rearrangement joins TRBV5-1 to TRBJ2-5; TRBD2 might be the D (6 bases). Trimming took off 1 base at V and 3 bases at J, with 10 bases between the two ends. The germline CDR1 and CDR2 sequences are SGHRS and YFSETQ. The CDR3 sequence is 14 residues long. The CDR3 coding sequence is TGCGCCAGCAGCTTGCCGACTAGTGAAGAGACCCAGTACTTC. This encodes CASSLPTSEETQYF.

The V gene is TRBV20-1, the J gene TRBJ2-1, with 9 bases matching TRBD2. The CDR3 spans 16 residues. Germline V gene data show CDR1 as DFQATT and CDR2 as SNEGSKA (reference sequence). J was trimmed by 2 bases and V by 3 bases; bases with no gene match: 8. The chain's CDR3 is CSASDLAGAPYNEQFF. DNA of the CDR3: TGCAGTGCTAGTGATTTAGCGGGGGCTCCCTACAATGAGCAGTTCTTC.

The rearrangement uses TRBV6-2 or TRBV6-3 and TRBJ2-7; D may be TRBD1 (6 bases). CDR3 length: 15 amino acids. CDR1 is MNHEY, CDR2 SVGEGT, per germline. The V gene lost 4 bases and the J gene lost 7 bases, with 20 bases spanning the gap. As DNA, the CDR3 is TGTGCCAGCAGTTCCCGACAGGTAATCCTCCGGGAGCAGTACGTC. Residues: CASSSRQVILREQYV.